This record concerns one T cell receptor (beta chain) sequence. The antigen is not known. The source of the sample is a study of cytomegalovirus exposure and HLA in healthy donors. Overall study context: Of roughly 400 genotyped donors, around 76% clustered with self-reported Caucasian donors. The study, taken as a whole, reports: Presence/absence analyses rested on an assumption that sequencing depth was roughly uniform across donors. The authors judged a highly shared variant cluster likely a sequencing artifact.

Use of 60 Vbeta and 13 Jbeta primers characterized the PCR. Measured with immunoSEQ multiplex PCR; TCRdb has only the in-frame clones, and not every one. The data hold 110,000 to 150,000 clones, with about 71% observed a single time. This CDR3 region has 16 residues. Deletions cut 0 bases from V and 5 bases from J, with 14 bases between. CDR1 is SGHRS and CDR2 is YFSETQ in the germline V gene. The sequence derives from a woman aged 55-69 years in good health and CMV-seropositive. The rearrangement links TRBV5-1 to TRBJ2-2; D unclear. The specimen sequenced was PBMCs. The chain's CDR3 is CASSLEVSLRTGELFF. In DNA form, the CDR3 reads TGCGCCAGCAGCTTGGAGGTCAGTTTGAGGACCGGGGAGCTGTTTTTT.